This is a list of T cell receptor beta chains from one sample in a study of shared clonotypes between healthy human individuals. TCRdb's table, derived via immunoSEQ multiplex PCR, lists solely in-frame clones and lacks some. The sample comprises around 1.9 million clones, roughly 93% of which are singletons, and approximately 1.7% rests with the top ten. Material for sequencing was naive CD8+ T cells from PBMCs. These receptor sequences come from a man younger than 30 in good health. Some clones in this sample may be carry-over from other donors' samples. Each CDR3 is given with its conserved first and last residue. D genes are given only for firm matches. A row's size may be missing; if present it is once, few, many or a size class.

J gene: TRBJ2-3
D gene: TRBD2
V gene: TRBV5-4
clone size: NA
CDR3 DNA: TGTGCCAGCAGCTTGGGGTGGGAAGCGGGAGACTTGACAGATACGCAGTATTTT
CDR3 protein: CASSLGWEAGDLTDTQYF

J gene: TRBJ1-4
D gene: NA
V gene: TRBV4-1
clone size: NA
CDR3 DNA: TGCGCCAGCAGCCATGCTGGGGTTCTTCTGGGGGAAAAACTGTTTTTT
CDR3 protein: CASSHAGVLLGEKLFF

J gene: TRBJ1-1
D gene: NA
V gene: TRBV27
clone size: NA
CDR3 DNA: TGTGCCAGCAGCCCAGGGGCGAACACTGAAGCTTTCTTT
CDR3 protein: CASSPGANTEAFF

J gene: TRBJ2-7
D gene: NA
V gene: TRBV5-1
clone size: NA
CDR3 DNA: TGCGCCAGCAGCTTGGAACCCCCCCACGAGCAGTACTTC
CDR3 protein: CASSLEPPHEQYF

J gene: TRBJ1-2
D gene: TRBD1
V gene: TRBV7-9
clone size: once
CDR3 DNA: TGTGCCAGCAGCCGCCAGGACAGGGGGCTTGGCTACACCTTC
CDR3 protein: CASSRQDRGLGYTF

J gene: TRBJ2-1
D gene: NA
V gene: TRBV6-5
clone size: NA
CDR3 DNA: TGTGCCAGCAGTTACTCGACGGCGGGATCTGAGCAGTTCTTC
CDR3 protein: CASSYSTAGSEQFF

J gene: TRBJ2-6
D gene: TRBD2
V gene: TRBV10-3
clone size: NA
CDR3 DNA: TGTGCCATCAGTGAGTGGGCCGTAACGGGAGGGAATGCTGGGGCCAACGTCCTGACTTTC
CDR3 protein: CAISEWAVTGGNAGANVLTF

J gene: TRBJ2-2
D gene: NA
V gene: TRBV7-9
clone size: NA
CDR3 DNA: TGTGCCAGCAGCTTAGGCGAGAACACCGGGGAGCTGTTTTTT
CDR3 protein: CASSLGENTGELFF

J gene: TRBJ1-4
D gene: NA
V gene: TRBV5-5
clone size: NA
CDR3 DNA: TGTGCCAGCAGCTTGTCCGCAAGGGTGTTTTTT
CDR3 protein: CASSLSARVFF

J gene: TRBJ2-5
D gene: NA
V gene: TRBV2
clone size: NA
CDR3 DNA: TGTGCCAGCAGTGAAGGGTCAGTCTACCAAGAGACCCAGTACTTC
CDR3 protein: CASSEGSVYQETQYF

J gene: TRBJ2-1
D gene: TRBD2
V gene: TRBV7-9
clone size: NA
CDR3 DNA: TGTGCCAGCACTCCGGGAGGGCCCTTAGTGAATGAGCAGTTCTTC
CDR3 protein: CASTPGGPLVNEQFF

J gene: TRBJ2-2
D gene: NA
V gene: TRBV7-8
clone size: NA
CDR3 DNA: TGTGCCAGCAGCTTAGAGCGGGCGATTGGCACCGGGGAGCTGTTTTTT
CDR3 protein: CASSLERAIGTGELFF

J gene: TRBJ2-7
D gene: NA
V gene: TRBV5-5
clone size: once
CDR3 DNA: TGTGCCAGCAGCTTGGCGTTTGGCCCAAATTACGAGCAGTACTTC
CDR3 protein: CASSLAFGPNYEQYF

J gene: TRBJ2-7
D gene: NA
V gene: TRBV27
clone size: NA
CDR3 DNA: TGTGCCAGCAGTTCTACCGGGTCCTTCTACGAGCAGTACTTC
CDR3 protein: CASSSTGSFYEQYF

J gene: TRBJ2-7
D gene: NA
V gene: TRBV6-1
clone size: NA
CDR3 DNA: TGTGCCAGCAGTGAAGCCGGGACAAACTACGAGCAGTACTTC
CDR3 protein: CASSEAGTNYEQYF

J gene: TRBJ2-3
D gene: NA
V gene: TRBV10-3
clone size: NA
CDR3 DNA: TGTGCCATCCGCACTTTAAAGGAGGCCGACACAGATACGCAGTATTTT
CDR3 protein: CAIRTLKEADTDTQYF

J gene: TRBJ1-5
D gene: NA
V gene: TRBV7-9
clone size: few
CDR3 DNA: TGTGCCAGCAGTGTCCAGGCTAGCAATCAGCCCCAGCATTTT
CDR3 protein: CASSVQASNQPQHF

J gene: TRBJ2-3
D gene: TRBD1
V gene: TRBV5-5
clone size: NA
CDR3 DNA: TGTGCCAGCAGCGCAGGGACAGGACGAGGAGATACGCAGTATTTT
CDR3 protein: CASSAGTGRGDTQYF

J gene: TRBJ1-1
D gene: TRBD1
V gene: TRBV19
clone size: NA
CDR3 DNA: TGTGCCAGTAGTATAGATCCCCGAACCGGACAGGCCGCTGAAGCTTTCTTT
CDR3 protein: CASSIDPRTGQAAEAFF

J gene: TRBJ2-7
D gene: TRBD1
V gene: TRBV7-9
clone size: NA
CDR3 DNA: TGTGCCAGCAACAACAGGGACCGGGACAGTTCCTACGAGCAGTACTTC
CDR3 protein: CASNNRDRDSSYEQYF

J gene: TRBJ2-7
D gene: NA
V gene: TRBV29-1
clone size: NA
CDR3 DNA: TGCAGCGTTGAAGTCAAGGAGGGGACCTACGAGCAGTACTTC
CDR3 protein: CSVEVKEGTYEQYF

J gene: TRBJ2-1
D gene: TRBD2
V gene: TRBV5-1
clone size: NA
CDR3 DNA: TGCGCCAGCAGCTTTAGGACGGACCTGGGACTAGAATCCTACAATGAGCAGTTCTTC
CDR3 protein: CASSFRTDLGLESYNEQFF

J gene: TRBJ2-2
D gene: NA
V gene: TRBV28
clone size: NA
CDR3 DNA: TGTGCCAGCAGTTTTGGGACCGGGGAGCTGTTTTTT
CDR3 protein: CASSFGTGELFF

J gene: TRBJ2-2
D gene: NA
V gene: TRBV30
clone size: NA
CDR3 DNA: TGTGCCTGGACCAGCCGTCTGACCGGGGAGCTGTTTTTT
CDR3 protein: CAWTSRLTGELFF

J gene: TRBJ2-5
D gene: TRBD2
V gene: TRBV13
clone size: NA
CDR3 DNA: TGTGCCAGCAGCTTTATGTCGGTCGGGTGGGGAGGGGAGACCCAGTACTTC
CDR3 protein: CASSFMSVGWGGETQYF

J gene: TRBJ2-3
D gene: TRBD2
V gene: TRBV7-9
clone size: NA
CDR3 DNA: TGTGCCAGCAGCTGGGGGGGCGCTAGCGGGAGGACAGATACGCAGTATTTT
CDR3 protein: CASSWGGASGRTDTQYF

J gene: TRBJ2-1
D gene: TRBD1
V gene: TRBV13
clone size: NA
CDR3 DNA: TGTGCCAGCAGCAATTTGGGACAGGGGGCTCACTACAATGAGCAGTTCTTC
CDR3 protein: CASSNLGQGAHYNEQFF

J gene: TRBJ2-5
D gene: NA
V gene: TRBV28
clone size: NA
CDR3 DNA: TGTGCCAGCACCCGACTGCTACAAGAGACCCAGTACTTC
CDR3 protein: CASTRLLQETQYF

J gene: TRBJ2-5
D gene: NA
V gene: TRBV6-6
clone size: once
CDR3 DNA: TGTGCCAGCACCCCAGGGGGGTCGACCCAGTACTTC
CDR3 protein: CASTPGGSTQYF

J gene: TRBJ1-4
D gene: NA
V gene: TRBV5-1
clone size: NA
CDR3 DNA: TGCGCCAGCAGCTTTTTCCGGGCGGATGAAAAACTGTTTTTT
CDR3 protein: CASSFFRADEKLFF